This T cell receptor (beta chain) was identified during a study of cytomegalovirus exposure and HLA in healthy donors. Overall study findings and caveats: Later work found that TCR association rates differed between HLA loci; DRB1 had the most and HLA-C the fewest. Among the CMV-associated chains, three were confirmed in vitro as specific for CMV antigens.

This PCR relied on a set of 60 Vbeta primers and 13 Jbeta primers. Some clones are missing from TCRdb's copy, which holds only in-frame ones; the method was immunoSEQ multiplex PCR. The data contain some 98,000 clones, 9.4% of them seen just once; the ten biggest clones take up around 5%. This CDR3 spans 15 amino acids. V shed 1 base and J 1 base; nucleotides not matched to a gene: 2. Germline values: CDR1 SGHAT, CDR2 FQNNGV. This clone has just a few counts. The target antigen is unknown. The chain links TRBV11-2 to TRBJ2-5, with 8 bases fitting TRBD1. Sequenced: PBMCs. The sequence was obtained from a man between 45 and 60 years old in good health and CMV-seropositive. CDR3 region: CASSLGDRFQETQYF. In DNA form, the CDR3 reads TGTGCCAGCAGCTTAGGGGACAGGTTCCAAGAGACCCAGTACTTC. The full variable domain, its missing parts supplied by reference TRBV11-2 and TRBJ2-5, is EAGVAQSPRYKIIEKRQSVAFWCNPISGHATLYWYQQILGQGPKLLIQFQNNGVVDDSQLPKDRFSAERLKGVDSTLKIQPAKLEDSAVYLCASSLGDRFQETQYFGPGTRLLVL.